The clone carrying this T cell receptor beta chain was observed many times. What it recognizes is unknown. The sample is drawn from a study of early T cells in non-severe SARS-CoV-2 infection. As for the study in general: Chains from this unsorted whole-blood bulk RNA could not be paired. Points from the study as a whole: VDJdb matching favored anti-spike CD8 responses, missing private and CD4 specificities.

Individual cDNA molecules were tagged with unique molecular identifiers. Each CDR3 protein gets one entry after TCRdb re-called the 5' RACE reads with MiXCR. The table shows about 58,000 distinct CDR3 sequences, with over 9.5% occurring only once. The CDR3 has 11 amino acids. The V call is TRBV21-1, the J call TRBJ1-1. TRBV21-1 is labeled a pseudogene. Sample: whole blood. This sequence was found in an adult who was a healthcare worker with PCR-confirmed SARS-CoV-2 infection or an uninfected control (not recorded which). The DNA of the CDR3 is TGTGCCAGCAGCAAAGTTCCTGAAGCTTTCTTT. Its protein is CASSKVPEAFF.